This note documents a single TCR beta chain sequence. Its antigen is not known. The source of the sample is a study of T cells expressing NK-cell markers. Study at large: From sorted CD3+CD56+NKG2C+, CD3+CD56+NKG2C- and CD3+CD56-NKG2C+ T cells came the TCR beta repertoires. Study-wide results and caveats: In several donors, dominant clonotypes made up roughly 25-60.1% of CD3+CD56-NKG2C+ cells. Dominant NKG2C+ clonotypes were found to form about 1.0-7.5% of CD8+ T cells in more than five donors. HCMV specificity of the expanded NKG2C+ T cell clones stayed unclear.

No DNA is given; TCRdb re-called the 5' RACE reads and lists each CDR3 protein once. Here the sample table reports 350,000 to 450,000 distinct CDR3 sequences. Germline V gene data show CDR1 as SGHTA and CDR2 as FQGNSA. The CDR3 runs 15 residues. The clonotype comes from a man aged 18-70 years in good health. This chain joins TRBV7-2 and TRBJ2-5; the D call of TRBD1 rests on TCRdb alone, since no DNA is present to check it. Sequenced: blood T cells: a sorted CD56 or NKG2C T cell subset, CD4+ or CD8+ T cells, or bulk PBMC T cells (not recorded which). The CDR3 sequence is CASSLDGGRRETQYF. Drawing the rest from reference TRBV7-2 and TRBJ2-5, the complete variable domain is GAGVSQSPSNKVTEKGKDVELRCDPISGHTALYWYRQSLGQGLEFLIYFQGNSAPDKSGLPSDRFSAERTGGSVSTLTIQRTQQEDSAVYLCASSLDGGRRETQYFGPGTRLLVL.